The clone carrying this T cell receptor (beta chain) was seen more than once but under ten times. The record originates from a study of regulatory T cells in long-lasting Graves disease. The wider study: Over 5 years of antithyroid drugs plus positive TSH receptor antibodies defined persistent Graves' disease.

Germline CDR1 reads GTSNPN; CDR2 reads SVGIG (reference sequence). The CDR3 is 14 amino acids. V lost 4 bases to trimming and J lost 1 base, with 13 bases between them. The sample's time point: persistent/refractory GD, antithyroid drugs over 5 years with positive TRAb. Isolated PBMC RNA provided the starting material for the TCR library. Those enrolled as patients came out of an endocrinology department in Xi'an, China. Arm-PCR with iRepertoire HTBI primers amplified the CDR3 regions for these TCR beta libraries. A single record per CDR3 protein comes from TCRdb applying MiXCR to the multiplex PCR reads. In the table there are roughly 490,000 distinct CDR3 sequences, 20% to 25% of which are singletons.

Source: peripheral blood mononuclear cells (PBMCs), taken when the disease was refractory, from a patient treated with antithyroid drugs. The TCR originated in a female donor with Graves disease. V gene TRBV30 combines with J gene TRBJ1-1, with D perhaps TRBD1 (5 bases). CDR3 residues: CAWKPGRPNTEAFF. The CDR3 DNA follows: TGTGCCTGGAAACCGGGACGTCCGAACACTGAAGCTTTCTTT.